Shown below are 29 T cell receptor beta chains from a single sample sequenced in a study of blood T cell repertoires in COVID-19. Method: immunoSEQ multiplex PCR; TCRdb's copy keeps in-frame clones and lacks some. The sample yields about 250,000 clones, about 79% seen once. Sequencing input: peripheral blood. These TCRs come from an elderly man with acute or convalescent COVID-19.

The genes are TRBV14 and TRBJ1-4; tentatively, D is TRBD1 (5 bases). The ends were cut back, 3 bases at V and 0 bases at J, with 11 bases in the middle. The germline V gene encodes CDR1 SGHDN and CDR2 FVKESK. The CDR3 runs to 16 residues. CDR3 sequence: CASSQRQMSTNEKLFF. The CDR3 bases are TGTGCCAGCAGCCAGAGACAGATGTCAACTAATGAAAAACTGTTTTTT.

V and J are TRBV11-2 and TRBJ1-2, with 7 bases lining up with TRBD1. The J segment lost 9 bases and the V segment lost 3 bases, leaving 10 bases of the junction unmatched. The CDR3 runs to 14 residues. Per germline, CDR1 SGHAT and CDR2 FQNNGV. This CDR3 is CASSLTDRAQSYTF. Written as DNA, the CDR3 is TGTGCCAGCAGCTTGACCGACAGGGCCCAAAGCTACACCTTC.

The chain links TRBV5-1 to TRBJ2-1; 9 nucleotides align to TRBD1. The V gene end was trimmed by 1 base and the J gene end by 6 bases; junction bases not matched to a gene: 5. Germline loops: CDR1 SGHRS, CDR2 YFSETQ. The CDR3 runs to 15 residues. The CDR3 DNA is TGCGCCAGCAGCTTGCCGGGACAGGGTTCCAATGAGCAGTTCTTC. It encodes CASSLPGQGSNEQFF.

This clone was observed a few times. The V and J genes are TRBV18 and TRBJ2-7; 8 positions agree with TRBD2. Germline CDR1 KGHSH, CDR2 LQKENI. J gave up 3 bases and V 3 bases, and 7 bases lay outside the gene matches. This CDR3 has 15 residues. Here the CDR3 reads CASSPPGGAVYEQYF. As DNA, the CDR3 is TGTGCCAGCTCACCGCCGGGAGGGGCCGTCTACGAGCAGTACTTC.

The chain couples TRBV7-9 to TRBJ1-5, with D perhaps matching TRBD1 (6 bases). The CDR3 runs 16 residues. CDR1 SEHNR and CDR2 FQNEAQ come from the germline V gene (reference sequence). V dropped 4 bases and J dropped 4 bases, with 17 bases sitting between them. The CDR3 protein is CASSYGGGVINQPQHF. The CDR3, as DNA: TGTGCCAGCAGCTACGGAGGGGGGGTAATTAATCAGCCCCAGCATTTT.

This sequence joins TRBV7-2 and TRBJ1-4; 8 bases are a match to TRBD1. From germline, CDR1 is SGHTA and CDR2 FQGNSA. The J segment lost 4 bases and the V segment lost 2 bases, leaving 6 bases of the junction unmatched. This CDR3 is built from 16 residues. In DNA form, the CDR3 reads TGTGCCAGCAGCTTAAGGGCGACAGGGGTTAATGAAAAACTGTTTTTT. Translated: CASSLRATGVNEKLFF.

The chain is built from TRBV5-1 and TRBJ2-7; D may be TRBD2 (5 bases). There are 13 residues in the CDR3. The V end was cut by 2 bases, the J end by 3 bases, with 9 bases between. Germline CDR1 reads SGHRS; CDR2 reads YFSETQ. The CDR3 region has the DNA TGCGCCAGCAGCTTCCGAGAGGGCTACGAGCAGTACTTC. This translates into CASSFREGYEQYF. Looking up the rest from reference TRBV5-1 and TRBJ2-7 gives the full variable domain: KAGVTQTPRYLIKTRGQQVTLSCSPISGHRSVSWYQQTPGQGLQFLFEYFSETQRNKGNFPGRFSGRQFSNSRSEMNVSTLELGDSALYLCASSFREGYEQYFGPGTRLTVT.

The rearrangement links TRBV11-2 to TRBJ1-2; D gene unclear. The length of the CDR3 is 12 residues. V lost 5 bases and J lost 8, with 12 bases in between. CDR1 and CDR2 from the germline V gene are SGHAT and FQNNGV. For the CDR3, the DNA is TGTGCCAGCAGCCTGCCGGGTGGAGGCTACACCTTC. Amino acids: CASSLPGGGYTF. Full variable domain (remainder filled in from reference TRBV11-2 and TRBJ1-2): EAGVAQSPRYKIIEKRQSVAFWCNPISGHATLYWYQQILGQGPKLLIQFQNNGVVDDSQLPKDRFSAERLKGVDSTLKIQPAKLEDSAVYLCASSLPGGGYTFGSGTRLTVV.

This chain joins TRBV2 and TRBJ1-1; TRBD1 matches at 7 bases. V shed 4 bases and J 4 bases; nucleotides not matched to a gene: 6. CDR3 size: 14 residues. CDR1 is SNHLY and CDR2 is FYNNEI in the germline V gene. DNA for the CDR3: TGTGCCAGCAGTGGACAGGGAAGGAGCACTGAAGCTTTCTTT. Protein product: CASSGQGRSTEAFF.

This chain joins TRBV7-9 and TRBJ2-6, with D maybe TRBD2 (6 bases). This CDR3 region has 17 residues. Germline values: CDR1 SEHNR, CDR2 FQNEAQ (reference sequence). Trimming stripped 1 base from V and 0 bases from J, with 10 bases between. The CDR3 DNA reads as TGTGCCAGCAGCTTAGTGGGACTGATCTCTGGGGCCAACGTCCTGACTTTC. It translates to CASSLVGLISGANVLTF.

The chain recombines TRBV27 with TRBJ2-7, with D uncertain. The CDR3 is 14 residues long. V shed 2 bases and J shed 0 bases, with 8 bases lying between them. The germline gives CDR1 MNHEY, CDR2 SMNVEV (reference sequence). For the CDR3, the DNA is TGTGCCAGCAGTTTAAACGCGTTCTCCTACGAGCAGTACTTC. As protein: CASSLNAFSYEQYF.

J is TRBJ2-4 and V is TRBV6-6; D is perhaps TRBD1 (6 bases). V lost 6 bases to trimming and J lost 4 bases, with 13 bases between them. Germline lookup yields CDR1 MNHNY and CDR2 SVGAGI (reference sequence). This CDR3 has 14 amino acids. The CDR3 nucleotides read TGTGCCAGCAGGCCGACAGGAGAAAAAAACATTCAGTACTTC. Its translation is CASRPTGEKNIQYF.

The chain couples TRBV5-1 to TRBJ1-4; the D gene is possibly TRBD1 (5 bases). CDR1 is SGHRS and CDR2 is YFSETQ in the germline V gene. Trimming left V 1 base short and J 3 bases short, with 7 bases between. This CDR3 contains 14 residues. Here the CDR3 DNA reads TGCGCCAGCAGCTTGAGCAGGGCTAATGAAAAACTGTTTTTT. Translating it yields CASSLSRANEKLFF.

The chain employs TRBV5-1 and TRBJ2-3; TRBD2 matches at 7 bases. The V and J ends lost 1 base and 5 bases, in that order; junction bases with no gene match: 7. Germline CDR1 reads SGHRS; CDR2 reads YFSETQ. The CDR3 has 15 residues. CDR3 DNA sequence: TGCGCCAGCAGCTTGCTGGCAGGGAGGGAAGATACGCAGTATTTT. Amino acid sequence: CASSLLAGREDTQYF.

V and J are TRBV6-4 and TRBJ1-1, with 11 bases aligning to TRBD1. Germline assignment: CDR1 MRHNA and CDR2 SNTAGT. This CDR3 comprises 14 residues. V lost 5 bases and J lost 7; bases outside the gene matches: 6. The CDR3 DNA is TGTGCCAGCAGTATTACCGGGACAGGGGGTGAAGCTTTCTTT. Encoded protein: CASSITGTGGEAFF.

CDR3 protein: CASSTGGETQYF. CDR3 bases: TGTGCCAGCAGCACAGGGGGTGAGACCCAGTACTTC. This rearrangement joins TRBV11-2 to TRBJ2-5; 8 bases line up with TRBD1. Germline CDR1 is SGHAT and CDR2 is FQNNGV. This CDR3 contains 12 residues. The V gene end was trimmed by 5 bases and the J gene end by 5 bases; junction bases not matched to a gene: 1.

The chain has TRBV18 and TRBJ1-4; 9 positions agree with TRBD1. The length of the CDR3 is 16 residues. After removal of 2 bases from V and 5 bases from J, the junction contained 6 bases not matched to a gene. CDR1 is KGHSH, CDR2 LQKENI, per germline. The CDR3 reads CASSPGTGIHNEKLFF. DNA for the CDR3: TGTGCCAGCTCACCAGGGACAGGGATTCACAATGAAAAACTGTTTTTT.

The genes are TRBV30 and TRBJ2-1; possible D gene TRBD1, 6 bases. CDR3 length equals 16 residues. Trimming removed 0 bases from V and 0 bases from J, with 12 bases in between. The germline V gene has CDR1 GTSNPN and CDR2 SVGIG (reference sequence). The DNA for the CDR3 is TGTGCCTGGAGTGTAAACAGGGCTAGCTCCTACAATGAGCAGTTCTTC. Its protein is CAWSVNRASSYNEQFF.

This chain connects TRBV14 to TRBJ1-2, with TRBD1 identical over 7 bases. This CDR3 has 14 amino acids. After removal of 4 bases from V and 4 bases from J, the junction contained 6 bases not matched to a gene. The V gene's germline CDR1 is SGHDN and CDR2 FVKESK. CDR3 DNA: TGTGCCAGCAGCCTGACAGGGTTTGGCTATGGCTACACCTTC. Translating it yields CASSLTGFGYGYTF.

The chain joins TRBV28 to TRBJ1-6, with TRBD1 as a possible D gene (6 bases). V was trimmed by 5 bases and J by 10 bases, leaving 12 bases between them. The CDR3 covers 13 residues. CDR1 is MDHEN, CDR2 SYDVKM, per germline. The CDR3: CASSIQGRSPLHF. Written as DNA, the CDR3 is TGTGCCAGCAGTATACAGGGACGATCACCCCTCCACTTT.

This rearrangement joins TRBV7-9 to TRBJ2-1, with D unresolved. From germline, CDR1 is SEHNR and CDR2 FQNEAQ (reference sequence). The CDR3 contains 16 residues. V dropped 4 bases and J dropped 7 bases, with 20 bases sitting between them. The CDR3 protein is CASSSLKLRTGNEQFF. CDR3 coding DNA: TGTGCCAGCAGCTCCCTTAAGCTCCGAACCGGGAATGAGCAGTTCTTC.

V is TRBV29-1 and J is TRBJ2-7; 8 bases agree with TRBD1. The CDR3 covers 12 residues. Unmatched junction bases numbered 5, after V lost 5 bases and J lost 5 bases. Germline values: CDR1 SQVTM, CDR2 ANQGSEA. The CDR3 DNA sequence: TGCAGCGTTAAACAGGGGGGAGACGAGCAGTACTTC. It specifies CSVKQGGDEQYF.

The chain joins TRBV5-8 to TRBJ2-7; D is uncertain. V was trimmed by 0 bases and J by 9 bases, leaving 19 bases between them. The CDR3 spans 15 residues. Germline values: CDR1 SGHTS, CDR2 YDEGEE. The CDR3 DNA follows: TGTGCCAGCAGCTTGGGATTAATCCTGTCACCGGGGCAGTACTTC. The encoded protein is CASSLGLILSPGQYF.

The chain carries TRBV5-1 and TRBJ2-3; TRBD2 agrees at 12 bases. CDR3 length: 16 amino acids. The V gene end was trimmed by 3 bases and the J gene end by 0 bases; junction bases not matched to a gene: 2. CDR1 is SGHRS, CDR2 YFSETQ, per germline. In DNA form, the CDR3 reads TGCGCCAGCAGCTGGACTAGCGGGGTTAGCACAGATACGCAGTATTTT. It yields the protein CASSWTSGVSTDTQYF.

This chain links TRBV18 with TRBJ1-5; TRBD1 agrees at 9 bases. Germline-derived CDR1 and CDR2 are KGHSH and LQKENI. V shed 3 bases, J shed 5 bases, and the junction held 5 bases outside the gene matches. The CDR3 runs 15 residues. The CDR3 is CASSPSGQGYQPQHF. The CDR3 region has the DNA TGTGCCAGCTCACCGTCGGGACAGGGTTATCAGCCCCAGCATTTT.

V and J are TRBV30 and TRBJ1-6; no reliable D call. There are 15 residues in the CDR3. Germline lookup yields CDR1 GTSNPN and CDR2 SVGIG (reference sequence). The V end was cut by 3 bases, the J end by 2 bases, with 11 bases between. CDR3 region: CAWSPPGAYNSPLHF. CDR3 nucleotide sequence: TGTGCCTGGAGCCCCCCCGGGGCCTATAATTCACCCCTCCACTTT.

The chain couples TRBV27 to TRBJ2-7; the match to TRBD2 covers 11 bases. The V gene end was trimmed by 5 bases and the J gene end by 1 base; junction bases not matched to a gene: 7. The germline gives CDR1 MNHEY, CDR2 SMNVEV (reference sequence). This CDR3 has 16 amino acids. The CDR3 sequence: CASSRGSGGASYEQYF. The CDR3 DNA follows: TGTGCCAGCAGTAGGGGTAGCGGGGGGGCTTCCTACGAGCAGTACTTC.

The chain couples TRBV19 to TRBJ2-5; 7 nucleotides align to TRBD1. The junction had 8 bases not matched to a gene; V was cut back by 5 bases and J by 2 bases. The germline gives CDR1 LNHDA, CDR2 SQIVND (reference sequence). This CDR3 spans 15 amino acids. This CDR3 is CASSDPKTGQETQYF. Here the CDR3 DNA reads TGTGCCAGTAGTGATCCGAAGACAGGGCAAGAGACCCAGTACTTC.

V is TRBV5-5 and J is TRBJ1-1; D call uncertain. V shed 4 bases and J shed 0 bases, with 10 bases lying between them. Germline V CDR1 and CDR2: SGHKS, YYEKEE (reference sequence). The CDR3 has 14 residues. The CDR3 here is CASSPITLNTEAFF. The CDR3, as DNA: TGTGCCAGCAGCCCTATAACCCTGAACACTGAAGCTTTCTTT.